This is a list of T cell receptor beta chains from one sample in a study of post-analysis software for immune sequencing data. TCRdb independently ran MiXCR on the PCR reads; one entry per CDR3 protein. This sample carries 500,000 to 600,000 distinct CDR3 sequences, roughly 46% of them seen once, and the ten largest clones take 1.5% to 2%. Sequencing was carried out using blood. These receptor sequences come from a girl aged 10 to 17 with multiple sclerosis. CDR3s include the opening cysteine and the closing phenylalanine or tryptophan. D genes are given only for firm matches. The size field is filled for only some rows; it gives once, few, many or a size class.

V,size,D,J,DNA,CDR3
TRBV12-3/TRBV12-4,once,-,TRBJ2-5,TGTGCCAGCAGTTTTGTCGCAGTCCAAGAGACCCAGTACTTC,CASSFVAVQETQYF
TRBV12-3/TRBV12-4,few,TRBD1,TRBJ2-7,TGTGCCAGCAGTTTCCCGGGACAGTACTCCTACGAGCAGTACTTC,CASSFPGQYSYEQYF
TRBV9,few,-,TRBJ2-7,TGTGCCAGCAGCGTCTCCTCAAAGGCTGTACCCTACGAGCAGTACTTC,CASSVSSKAVPYEQYF
TRBV10-3,many,TRBD1,TRBJ2-3,TGTGCCATCAGTGAGAGGGGGCGGACAGATACGCAGTATTTT,CAISERGRTDTQYF
TRBV15,-,-,TRBJ2-7,TGTGCCACCAGCGGGGAGACAGGCAATGAGGAGCAGTACTTC,CATSGETGNEEQYF
TRBV20-1,-,-,TRBJ2-3,TGCAGTGCTAGAGAGACGGAGTTCCCAGATACGCAGTATTTT,CSARETEFPDTQYF
TRBV5-1,few,-,TRBJ2-7,TGCGCCAGCAGACGGGATACCTACGAGCAGTACTTC,CASRRDTYEQYF
TRBV13,-,TRBD1,TRBJ1-3,TGTGCCAGCAGCTCCTCCCTGGACAGGGCCTCTGGAAACACCATATATTTT,CASSSSLDRASGNTIYF
TRBV7-2,few,-,TRBJ2-3,TGTGCCAGCAGCTTAGTGTGGGCTATCACAGATACGCAGTATTTT,CASSLVWAITDTQYF
TRBV18,-,TRBD1,TRBJ1-5,TGTGCCAGCTCACCCGACAGGGACTATGGCAATCAGCCCCAGCATTTT,CASSPDRDYGNQPQHF
TRBV12-3/TRBV12-4,-,-,TRBJ2-3,TGTGCCAGCAGTTTGAGGTCCGGCACAGATACGCAGTATTTT,CASSLRSGTDTQYF
TRBV5-5,few,-,TRBJ2-1,TGTGCCAGCAGCTTGGGAGGGGTGGCTGGTAACAATGAGCAGTTCTTC,CASSLGGVAGNNEQFF
TRBV5-1,-,TRBD1,TRBJ2-1,TGCGCCAGCAGCTCTGACAGGGACGATCAGTTCTTC,CASSSDRDDQFF
TRBV3-1,-,-,TRBJ2-1,TGTGCCAGCAGCCAAGGTTTGGAGGTAAATGAGCAGTTCTTC,CASSQGLEVNEQFF
TRBV7-8,-,-,TRBJ1-4,TGTGCCAGCAGCTTAGTGGGCCCCGTCGAACTGTTTTTT,CASSLVGPVELFF
TRBV6-5,-,-,TRBJ2-2,TGTGCCAGCCAACGGGGACTGAACACCGGGGAGCTGTTTTTT,CASQRGLNTGELFF
TRBV6-6,few,TRBD2,TRBJ2-4,TGTGCCAGCAGTTACTCGACTAGCGCTGATCACAATGAGCAGTACTTC,CASSYSTSADHNEQYF
TRBV20-1,-,-,TRBJ2-5,TGCAGTGCTAGAGATTTCGGAGGGACGGCGGGGACCCAGTACTTC,CSARDFGGTAGTQYF
TRBV20-1,-,TRBD2,TRBJ2-7,TGCAGTGCAAAGCGGGAGGATATCTACGAGCAGTACTTC,CSAKREDIYEQYF
TRBV27,many,-,TRBJ1-2,TGTGCCAGCAGTTACGCCGGGGGTAGCTACACCTTC,CASSYAGGSYTF
TRBV12-3/TRBV12-4,-,-,TRBJ2-7,TGTGCCAGCAGTCCCGAGGGGGGCTACAAGCAGTACTTC,CASSPEGGYKQYF
TRBV7-9,-,-,TRBJ1-2,TGTGCCAGCAGCTTAGGCAGGGCGACCAACTATGGCTACACCTTC,CASSLGRATNYGYTF
TRBV7-2,-,-,TRBJ1-1,TGTGCCAGCAGCTTAAGGTCCAGTGTAGCAGGCACTGAAGCTTTCTTT,CASSLRSSVAGTEAFF
TRBV20-1,-,-,TRBJ2-3,TGCAGTGCTAGAGCGGGAAATGAGGCGCAGTATTTT,CSARAGNEAQYF
TRBV6-6,few,-,TRBJ2-5,TGTGCCAGCAGTTACCGGGGCTCTGTGGGCCGAGAGACCCAGTACTTC,CASSYRGSVGRETQYF
TRBV9,-,-,TRBJ1-4,TGTGCCAGCTCTTCAACTAATGAAAAACTGTTTTTT,CASSSTNEKLFF
TRBV29-1,few,-,TRBJ2-7,TGCAGCGCCGCAGCGGCGTCCTACGAGCAGTACTTC,CSAAAASYEQYF
TRBV5-6,-,-,TRBJ2-4,TGTGCCAGCAGCTTGGGATCCCAGGGAAACATTCAGTACTTC,CASSLGSQGNIQYF
TRBV29-1,-,TRBD1,TRBJ2-7,TGCAGCGTTGCCACAGGGGTGCGCTACGAGCAGTACTTC,CSVATGVRYEQYF
TRBV28,few,-,TRBJ2-1,TGTGCCAGCAGCCTAGGTTCCGGGTCTATACGGAATGAGCAGTTCTTC,CASSLGSGSIRNEQFF
TRBV10-3,-,TRBD1,TRBJ2-7,TGTGCCATCAGTGAGTTTACAGGGGGCAGCTCCTACGAGCAGTACTTC,CAISEFTGGSSYEQYF